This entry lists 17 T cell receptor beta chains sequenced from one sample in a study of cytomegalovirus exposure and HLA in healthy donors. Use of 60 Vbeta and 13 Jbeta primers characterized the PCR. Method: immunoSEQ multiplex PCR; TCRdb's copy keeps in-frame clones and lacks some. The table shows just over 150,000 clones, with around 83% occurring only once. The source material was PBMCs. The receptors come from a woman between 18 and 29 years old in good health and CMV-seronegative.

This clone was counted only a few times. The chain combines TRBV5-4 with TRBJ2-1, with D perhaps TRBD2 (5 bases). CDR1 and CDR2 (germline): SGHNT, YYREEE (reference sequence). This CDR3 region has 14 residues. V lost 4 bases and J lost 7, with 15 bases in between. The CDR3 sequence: CASSPGWEPNEQFF. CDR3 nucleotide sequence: TGTGCCAGCAGCCCCGGATGGGAGCCTAATGAGCAGTTCTTC.

CDR3 sequence (DNA): TGTGCCAGCAGCTTAAGGGCGGGGAGACCCAGGAATGAGCAGTTCTTC. Protein product: CASSLRAGRPRNEQFF. J is TRBJ2-1 and V is TRBV7-3, with D tentatively TRBD2 (6 bases). The CDR3 is made up of 16 amino acids. CDR1 is SGHTA, CDR2 FQGTGA, per germline. Trimming shortened V by 1 base and J by 7 bases, and 17 bases separated the two germline ends.

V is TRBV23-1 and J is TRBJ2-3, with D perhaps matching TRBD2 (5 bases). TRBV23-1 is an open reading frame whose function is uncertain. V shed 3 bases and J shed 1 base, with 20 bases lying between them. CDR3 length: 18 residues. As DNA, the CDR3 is TGCGCCAGCAGTCATCCGGGGAAGGGATGTTTAGGCACAGATACGCAGTATTTT. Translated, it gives CASSHPGKGCLGTDTQYF.

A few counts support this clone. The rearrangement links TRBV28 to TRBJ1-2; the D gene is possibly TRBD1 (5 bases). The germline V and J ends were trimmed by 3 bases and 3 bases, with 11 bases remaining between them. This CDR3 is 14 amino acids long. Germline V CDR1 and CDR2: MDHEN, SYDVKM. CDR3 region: CASSFQGSYYGYTF. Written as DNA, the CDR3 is TGTGCCAGCAGTTTTCAGGGTTCCTACTATGGCTACACCTTC.

The CDR3 here is CASSRNGGKNTGELFF. In nucleotides, the CDR3 is TGTGCCAGCTCACGCAACGGGGGGAAAAACACCGGGGAGCTGTTTTTT. The chain has TRBV18 and TRBJ2-2; TRBD2 matches at 7 bases. CDR1 is KGHSH, CDR2 LQKENI, per germline. The CDR3 has 16 amino acids. The V segment lost 4 bases and the J segment 2 bases; nucleotides outside the gene matches: 7.

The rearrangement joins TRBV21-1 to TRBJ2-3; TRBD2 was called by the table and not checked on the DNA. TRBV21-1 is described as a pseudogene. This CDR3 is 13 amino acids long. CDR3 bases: TGTGCCAGCAGCCGGACTGGCACAGATACGCAGTATTTT. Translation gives CASSRTGTDTQYF.

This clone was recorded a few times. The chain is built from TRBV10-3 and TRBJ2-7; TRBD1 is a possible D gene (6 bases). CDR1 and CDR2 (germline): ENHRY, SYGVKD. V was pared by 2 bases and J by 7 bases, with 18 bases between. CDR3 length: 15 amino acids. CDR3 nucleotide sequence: TGTGCCATCAGTGAGACAGGGCGCCTCTCGGGGGAGCAGTACTTC. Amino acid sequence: CAISETGRLSGEQYF.

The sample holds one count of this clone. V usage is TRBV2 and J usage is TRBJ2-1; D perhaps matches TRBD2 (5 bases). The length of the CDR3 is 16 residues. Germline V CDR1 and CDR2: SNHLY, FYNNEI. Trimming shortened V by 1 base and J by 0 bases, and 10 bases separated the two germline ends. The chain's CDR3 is CASSEVKGSSYNEQFF. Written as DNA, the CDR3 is TGTGCCAGCAGTGAAGTAAAAGGGAGCTCCTACAATGAGCAGTTCTTC.

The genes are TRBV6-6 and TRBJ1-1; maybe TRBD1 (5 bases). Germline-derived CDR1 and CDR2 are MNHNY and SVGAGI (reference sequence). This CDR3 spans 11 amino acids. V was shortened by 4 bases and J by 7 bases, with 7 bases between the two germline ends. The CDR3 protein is CASSSQGEAFF. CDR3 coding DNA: TGTGCCAGCAGTTCTCAGGGTGAAGCTTTCTTT.

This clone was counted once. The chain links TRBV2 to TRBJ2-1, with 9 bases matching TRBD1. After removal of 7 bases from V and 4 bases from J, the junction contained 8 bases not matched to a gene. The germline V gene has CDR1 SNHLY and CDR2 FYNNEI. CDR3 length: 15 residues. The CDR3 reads CASILQGAEYNEQFF. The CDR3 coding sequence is TGTGCCAGCATCTTACAGGGGGCTGAATACAATGAGCAGTTCTTC.

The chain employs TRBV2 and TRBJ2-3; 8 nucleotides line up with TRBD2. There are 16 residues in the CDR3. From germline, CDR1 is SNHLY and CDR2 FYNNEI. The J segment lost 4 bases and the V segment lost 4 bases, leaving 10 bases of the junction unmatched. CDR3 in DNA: TGTGCCAGCAGTGCCGTGGTAGCGGGGTTCGCAGATACGCAGTATTTT. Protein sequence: CASSAVVAGFADTQYF.

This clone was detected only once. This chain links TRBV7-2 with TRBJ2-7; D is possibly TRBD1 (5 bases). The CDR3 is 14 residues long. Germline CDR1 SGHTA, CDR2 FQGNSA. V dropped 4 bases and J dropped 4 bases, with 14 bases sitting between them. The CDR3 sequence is CASSSFQGLYEQYF. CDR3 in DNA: TGTGCCAGCAGCTCATTCCAGGGATTGTACGAGCAGTACTTC.

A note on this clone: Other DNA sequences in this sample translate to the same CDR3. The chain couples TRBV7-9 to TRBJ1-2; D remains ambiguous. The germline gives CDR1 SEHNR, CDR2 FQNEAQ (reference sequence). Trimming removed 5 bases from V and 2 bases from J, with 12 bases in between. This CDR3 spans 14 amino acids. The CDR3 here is CASSLEEENYGYTF. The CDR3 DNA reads TGTGCCAGCAGCCTCGAGGAGGAAAACTATGGCTACACCTTC.

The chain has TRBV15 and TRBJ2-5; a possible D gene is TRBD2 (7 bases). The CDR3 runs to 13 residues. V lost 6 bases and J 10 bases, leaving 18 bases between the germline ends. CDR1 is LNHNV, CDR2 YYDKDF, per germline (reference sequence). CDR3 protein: CATRGGPKGGQYF. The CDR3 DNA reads TGTGCCACCAGGGGGGGGCCAAAGGGTGGCCAGTACTTC.

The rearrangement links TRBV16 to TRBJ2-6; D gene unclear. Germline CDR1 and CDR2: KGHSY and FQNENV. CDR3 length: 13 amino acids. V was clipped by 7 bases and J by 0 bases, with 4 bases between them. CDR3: CASTLSGANVLTF. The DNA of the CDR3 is TGTGCCAGCACCCTCTCTGGGGCCAACGTCCTGACTTTC.

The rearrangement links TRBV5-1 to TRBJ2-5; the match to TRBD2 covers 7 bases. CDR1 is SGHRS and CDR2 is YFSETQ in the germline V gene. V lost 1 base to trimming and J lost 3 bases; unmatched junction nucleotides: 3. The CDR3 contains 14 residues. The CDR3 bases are TGCGCCAGCAGCTTGTACAGCGGGGAAGAGACCCAGTACTTC. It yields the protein CASSLYSGEETQYF. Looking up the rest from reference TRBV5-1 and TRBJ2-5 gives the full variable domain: KAGVTQTPRYLIKTRGQQVTLSCSPISGHRSVSWYQQTPGQGLQFLFEYFSETQRNKGNFPGRFSGRQFSNSRSEMNVSTLELGDSALYLCASSLYSGEETQYFGPGTRLLVL.

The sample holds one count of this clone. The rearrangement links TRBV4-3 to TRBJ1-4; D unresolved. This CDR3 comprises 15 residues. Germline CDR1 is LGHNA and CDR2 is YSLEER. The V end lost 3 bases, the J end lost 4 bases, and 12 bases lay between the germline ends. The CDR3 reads CASSQGAQINEKLFF. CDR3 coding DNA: TGCGCCAGCAGCCAGGGCGCGCAAATTAATGAAAAACTGTTTTTT.